Shown below are 19 T cell receptor beta chains from a single sample sequenced in a study of beta chain features in type 1 diabetes. Reverse transcription of all isolated RNA meant that expressed TCRB transcripts were sequenced. Data came from immunoSEQ multiplex PCR; TCRdb stores just in-frame clones and leaves some out. This sample has about 370,000 clones, with more than 12% found just once. What was sequenced was naive CD4+ T cells from blood. These TCRs come from a woman aged 18-29 years in good health.

The sample holds a few counts of this clone. This sequence joins TRBV29-1 and TRBJ2-5; 7 nucleotides line up with TRBD2. This CDR3 is 14 amino acids long. CDR1 is SQVTM, CDR2 ANQGSEA, per germline. The J segment lost 1 base and the V segment lost 8 bases, leaving 10 bases of the junction unmatched. The CDR3 loop reads CSLRAGFSQETQYF. In DNA, the CDR3 is TGCAGCCTTAGAGCGGGATTCTCCCAAGAGACCCAGTACTTC. Full variable domain (missing parts from reference TRBV29-1 and TRBJ2-5): SAVISQKPSRDICQRGTSLTIQCQVDSQVTMMFWYRQQPGQSLTLIATANQGSEATYESGFVIDKFPISRPNLTFSTLTVSNMSPEDSSIYLCSLRAGFSQETQYFGPGTRLLVL.

In this sample, this clone turned up a few times. The rearrangement links TRBV29-1 to TRBJ2-7; 7 bases are a match to TRBD2. V lost 6 bases, J lost 6 bases, and 11 bases stayed unmatched. The length of the CDR3 is 13 residues. Per germline, CDR1 SQVTM and CDR2 ANQGSEA. The CDR3 DNA is TGCAGCGTCGGGAGGCGGGAGCGGGGCGAGCAGTACTTC. Its protein product is CSVGRRERGEQYF.

This clone was counted only a few times. The chain links TRBV5-6 to TRBJ2-5; D is perhaps TRBD1 (5 bases). Germline V gene lookup returns CDR1 SGHDT and CDR2 YYEEEE. The CDR3 is made up of 15 amino acids. Trimming shortened V by 0 bases and J by 1 base, and 10 bases separated the two germline ends. The CDR3 sequence is CASSLVGRAQETQYF. The CDR3 nucleotides read TGTGCCAGCAGCTTGGTTGGCAGGGCCCAAGAGACCCAGTACTTC.

J is TRBJ2-2 and V is TRBV19; possible D gene TRBD2, 6 bases. Germline CDR1 reads LNHDA; CDR2 reads SQIVND (reference sequence). The V and J ends lost 3 bases and 7 bases respectively, with 12 bases between them. The CDR3 extends over 14 amino acids. Here the CDR3 reads CASSMGRQLGELFF. The CDR3 DNA reads TGTGCCAGTAGTATGGGGAGGCAGCTCGGGGAGCTGTTTTTT.

This clone was picked up a small number of times. The chain combines TRBV18 with TRBJ1-1, with a tentative D call TRBD1 (6 bases). Trimming removed 0 bases from V and 1 base from J, with 9 bases in between. In germline, CDR1 is KGHSH, CDR2 LQKENI. CDR3 size: 15 residues. The CDR3: CASSPPGTPNTEAFF. CDR3 coding DNA: TGTGCCAGCTCACCACCAGGGACACCGAACACTGAAGCTTTCTTT.

This clone was seen a few times. This chain uses TRBV27 with TRBJ1-4; 11 positions agree with TRBD1. Germline assignment: CDR1 MNHEY and CDR2 SMNVEV (reference sequence). The length of the CDR3 is 14 residues. Trimming removed 6 bases from V and 7 bases from J; junction bases left unmatched: 4. The CDR3 DNA reads TGTGCCAGCAGCCCGGACAGGGGGCTTGAAAAACTGTTTTTT. Protein product: CASSPDRGLEKLFF.

This clone has only a few counts. The chain recombines TRBV1 with TRBJ2-7; TRBD2, the table's D call, was not compared with the DNA. TRBV1 is deemed a pseudogene. This CDR3 contains 16 residues. The CDR3 DNA sequence: TGCACCAGCAGCCAAGAAAGGTCGGATAGGCGGGAGGTGCAGTACTTC. As protein: CTSSQERSDRREVQYF.

This clone was seen more than once but under ten times. V gene TRBV19 combines with J gene TRBJ1-5; D not certain. V was clipped by 5 bases and J by 3 bases, with 5 bases between them. Germline values: CDR1 LNHDA, CDR2 SQIVND (reference sequence). The CDR3 covers 12 residues. The CDR3 bases are TGTGCCAGTAGTTGGCTCAATCAGCCCCAGCATTTT. The encoded protein is CASSWLNQPQHF.

The table lists this clone with a few counts. This chain links TRBV7-9 with TRBJ1-4, with D unresolved. The CDR3 has 16 amino acids. V dropped 5 bases and J dropped 0 bases, with 13 bases sitting between them. Germline loops: CDR1 SEHNR, CDR2 FQNEAQ (reference sequence). CDR3 sequence reads: CASSQNSRATNEKLFF. The DNA for the CDR3 is TGTGCCAGCAGCCAAAACAGCCGCGCAACTAATGAAAAACTGTTTTTT.

This clone has just a few counts. This CDR3 is also generated by other DNA sequences in the sample. The V and J genes are TRBV30 and TRBJ1-2; D is unresolved. The V gene's germline CDR1 is GTSNPN and CDR2 SVGIG (reference sequence). Trimming stripped 2 bases from V and 8 bases from J, with 9 bases between. The length of the CDR3 is 11 residues. The CDR3: CAWSTGVGYTF. The CDR3 DNA follows: TGTGCCTGGAGTACGGGAGTGGGCTACACCTTC.

This clone was observed a handful of times. This chain uses TRBV4-1 with TRBJ2-7; 11 bases fit TRBD2. CDR1 and CDR2 from the germline V gene are MGHRA and YSYEKL. J was trimmed by 7 bases and V by 2 bases; bases with no gene match: 13. The CDR3 runs to 17 residues. This CDR3 reads CASSQSPTSGKSGEQYF. The CDR3, as DNA: TGCGCCAGCAGCCAATCCCCGACTAGCGGGAAGTCAGGAGAGCAGTACTTC.

The chain employs TRBV29-1 and TRBJ1-1; D is unresolved. Trimming stripped 6 bases from V and 1 base from J, with 18 bases between. CDR1 and CDR2 (germline): SQVTM, ANQGSEA. The CDR3 is 15 residues long. CDR3 loop: CSVLLATLRNTEAFF. In nucleotides, the CDR3 is TGCAGCGTCCTTCTGGCGACTCTCAGGAACACTGAAGCTTTCTTT.

V usage is TRBV11-3 and J usage is TRBJ2-1; weak D call: TRBD2 (6 bases). The CDR3 is 14 amino acids. The V end was cut by 4 bases, the J end by 4 bases, with 11 bases between. Germline values: CDR1 SGHNT, CDR2 YENEEA. CDR3 residues: CASSSAGGYNEQFF. CDR3 DNA sequence: TGTGCCAGCAGCTCCGCCGGAGGGTACAATGAGCAGTTCTTC.

The chain recombines TRBV29-1 with TRBJ2-1, with D possibly being TRBD1 (6 bases). This CDR3 spans 15 amino acids. CDR1 SQVTM and CDR2 ANQGSEA come from the germline V gene. The CDR3 DNA follows: TGCAGTCTTCTCTTCAGGGGATGGCGAGGGGATGAGCAGTTCTTC. Its protein product is CSLLFRGWRGDEQFF.

This clone showed up just a few times. The gene calls are TRBV7-9 and TRBJ2-4; 9 bases are a match to TRBD1. V shed 2 bases, J shed 8 bases, and the junction held 7 bases outside the gene matches. From germline, CDR1 is SEHNR and CDR2 FQNEAQ (reference sequence). The CDR3 covers 15 residues. The DNA for the CDR3 is TGTGCCAGCAGCTTACTCCTGGGACAGGGCGACATTCAGTACTTC. It yields the protein CASSLLLGQGDIQYF.

The chain uses TRBV9 and TRBJ1-2; D is unresolved. The CDR3 length is 15 residues. The V end lost 4 bases, the J end lost 4 bases, and 17 bases lay between the germline ends. Per germline, CDR1 SGDLS and CDR2 YYNGEE. CDR3 DNA: TGTGCCAGCAGCCCTGGCCAAGGGAGACTCTATGGCTACACCTTC. This sequence encodes CASSPGQGRLYGYTF.

The chain combines TRBV28 with TRBJ2-1, with D perhaps matching TRBD2 (6 bases). CDR3 length: 16 amino acids. V lost 10 bases and J lost 7, with 26 bases in between. Germline assignment: CDR1 MDHEN and CDR2 SYDVKM. CDR3 region: CATGLPPSVVRNEQFF. CDR3 DNA sequence: TGTGCCACCGGTCTTCCTCCTAGCGTTGTTCGGAATGAGCAGTTCTTC.

The table lists this clone with a few counts. The chain recombines TRBV5-1 with TRBJ2-1; 9 nucleotides line up with TRBD2. Germline values: CDR1 SGHRS, CDR2 YFSETQ. V shed 1 base and J 5 bases; nucleotides not matched to a gene: 7. The CDR3 is 16 amino acids. CDR3 region: CASSLLSGSSDNEQFF. In DNA form, the CDR3 reads TGCGCCAGCAGCTTGCTTAGCGGGAGTTCCGACAATGAGCAGTTCTTC.

The chain has TRBV10-3 and TRBJ1-2, with a possible D match to TRBD1 (5 bases). Germline assignment: CDR1 ENHRY and CDR2 SYGVKD. The CDR3 loop spans 14 amino acids. Trimming shortened V by 6 bases and J by 3 bases, and 14 bases separated the two germline ends. The CDR3 is CAIRHPTDYYGYTF. The CDR3 nucleotides are TGTGCCATCAGACATCCGACAGACTACTATGGCTACACCTTC.